Below are 8 T cell receptor beta chains sequenced from a single sample in a study of blood T cell repertoires in COVID-19. The method was immunoSEQ multiplex PCR; TCRdb's version includes in-frame clones alone and lacks a portion of them. The table records 200,000 or so clones, approximately 92% of them present only once. The specimen sequenced was PBMCs or T cells enriched from blood (not recorded which). These receptors were obtained from a woman younger than 35 in a cohort exposed to, infected with or recovered from COVID-19 (not recorded which).

The chain joins TRBV5-1 to TRBJ2-1; 8 nucleotides agree with TRBD1. Per germline, CDR1 SGHRS and CDR2 YFSETQ. J was trimmed by 5 bases and V by 7 bases; bases with no gene match: 14. This CDR3 contains 16 residues. CDR3 DNA sequence: TGCGCCAGCGCCCCCGTCGGACAGGGTACGAACAATGAGCAGTTCTTC. Translated: CASAPVGQGTNNEQFF.

This sequence joins TRBV6-5 and TRBJ1-6, with 7 bases matching TRBD1. V gave up 5 bases and J gave up 8 bases; unmatched junction bases: 9. This CDR3 is built from 15 residues. Germline CDR1 MNHEY, CDR2 SVGAGI. The CDR3 nucleotides read TGTGCCAGCAGTCTCTTAGGGGGCTCGGATTCACCCCTCCACTTT. As protein: CASSLLGGSDSPLHF.

The chain couples TRBV18 to TRBJ2-7, with D maybe TRBD1 (6 bases). Germline-derived CDR1 and CDR2 are KGHSH and LQKENI. The CDR3 has 15 residues. The V end lost 6 bases, the J end lost 1 base, and 16 bases lay between the germline ends. The CDR3 loop reads CASSIYSGQSYEQYF. The DNA for the CDR3 is TGTGCCAGCTCCATATATTCAGGACAGTCCTACGAGCAGTACTTC.

J is TRBJ1-3 and V is TRBV9, with 11 bases matching TRBD1. The CDR3 has 17 residues. V dropped 3 bases and J dropped 6; count of bases not matched to a gene: 11. Germline loops: CDR1 SGDLS, CDR2 YYNGEE. The CDR3 DNA reads TGTGCCAGCAGCGCTGACTACGGACAGGGGGCAGAAAACACCATATATTTT. Its translation is CASSADYGQGAENTIYF.

V and J are TRBV5-1 and TRBJ2-1; D remains unclear. This CDR3 is built from 12 residues. Germline V gene lookup returns CDR1 SGHRS and CDR2 YFSETQ. Trimming removed 0 bases at V and 9 bases at J, with 7 bases between. As DNA, the CDR3 is TGCGCCAGCAGCTTGGACTATATTGAGCAGTTCTTC. It codes for CASSLDYIEQFF.

The chain links TRBV4-2 to TRBJ2-3; TRBD2 agrees at 13 bases. CDR3 length equals 18 residues. Losses at the gene ends were 0 bases for V and 4 bases for J; bases not matched to a gene: 7. In germline, CDR1 is LGHNA, CDR2 YNFKEQ. CDR3 sequence reads: CASSQDPSTSGGADTQYF. The CDR3, as DNA: TGTGCCAGCAGCCAAGATCCCTCTACTAGCGGGGGGGCAGATACGCAGTATTTT.

The chain recombines TRBV4-1 with TRBJ2-5; 9 bases match TRBD1. Germline V gives CDR1 MGHRA, CDR2 YSYEKL. The ends lost 1 base at V and 5 bases at J; junction bases unmatched: 11. This CDR3 region has 17 residues. CDR3 in DNA: TGCGCCAGCAGCCAAGTGCCGGGACAGGGACGGGTGGAGACCCAGTACTTC. It translates to CASSQVPGQGRVETQYF.

The CDR3 bases are TGCGCCAGCAGCTCGAGGACTAGCTACAATGAGCAGTTCTTC. As protein: CASSSRTSYNEQFF. The chain recombines TRBV5-1 with TRBJ2-1; 7 bases are shared with TRBD2. Germline CDR1 SGHRS, CDR2 YFSETQ. Losses at the gene ends were 3 bases for V and 3 bases for J; bases not matched to a gene: 3. The CDR3 sequence is 14 residues long.